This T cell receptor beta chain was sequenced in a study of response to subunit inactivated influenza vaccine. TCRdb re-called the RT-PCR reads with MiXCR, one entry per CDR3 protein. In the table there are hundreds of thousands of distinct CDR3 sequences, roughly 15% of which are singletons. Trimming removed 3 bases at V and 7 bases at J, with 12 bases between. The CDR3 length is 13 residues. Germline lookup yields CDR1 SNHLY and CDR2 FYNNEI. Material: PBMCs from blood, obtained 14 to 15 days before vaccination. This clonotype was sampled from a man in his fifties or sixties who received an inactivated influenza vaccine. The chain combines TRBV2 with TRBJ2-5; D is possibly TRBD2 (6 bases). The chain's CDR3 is CASSDLGEVTQYF. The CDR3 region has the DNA TGTGCCAGCAGTGATTTGGGGGAGGTGACCCAGTACTTC. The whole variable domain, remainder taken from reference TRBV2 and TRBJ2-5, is EPEVTQTPSHQVTQMGQEVILRCVPISNHLYFYWYRQILGQKVEFLVSFYNNEISEKSEIFDDQFSVERPDGSNFTLKIRSTKLEDSAMYFCASSDLGEVTQYFGPGTRLLVL.